The T cell receptor (beta chain) under discussion was sequenced for a study of OX40 agonist ivuxolimab in advanced cancers. Findings and limits, study-wide: Expanded peripheral T-cell antigen specificity went undetermined. CD4+ and CD8+ blood T cells expanded clonally by week 6 at 0.1 to 3.0 mg/kg.

As to this clone: Its antigen is unidentified. The junction does not match germline at one end; this may be a read error.

The assay was immunoSEQ multiplex PCR, and TCRdb's table has in-frame clones only and misses some. The table includes under 75,000 clones, about 89% detected once. The CDR3 runs to 12 residues. Germline V gene lookup returns CDR1 MNHEY and CDR2 SVGAGI. Any history of autoimmune disease or systemic immunosuppression disqualified patients. Sequences were derived from CD4+ or CD8+ T cells sorted from blood, sampled in a trial of the OX40 agonist ivuxolimab. The source is an adult with an advanced solid tumor such as melanoma, head and neck, liver or kidney cancer. J is TRBJ1-2 and V is TRBV6-5; no reliable D call. DNA of the CDR3: TGTGCCAGCAGTTACTCCCCCTATGACTACACCTTC. It specifies CASSYSPYDYTF.